A selection of T cell receptor beta chains follows, all from one sample in a study of T cells expressing NK-cell markers. TCRdb re-called the 5' RACE reads, yielding one record per CDR3 amino acid sequence without DNA. The sample data list a few hundred thousand distinct CDR3 sequences. Sequencing was performed on blood T cells: a sorted CD56 or NKG2C T cell subset, CD4+ or CD8+ T cells, or bulk PBMC T cells (not recorded which). These receptor sequences come from a woman in her 50s in good health. Each CDR3 is given with its conserved first and last residue.

13 TRBJ1-2 TRBV5-1 CASSPGQEGSYTF
16 TRBJ2-5 TRBV24-1 CATSGIETGARETQYF
16 TRBJ2-4 TRBV12-3/TRBV12-4 CASSPTGGVAKNIQYF
13 TRBJ1-1 TRBV27 CASRIRTGSYAFF
12 TRBJ2-7 TRBV5-1 CASSMGLAPWYF
11 TRBJ2-7 TRBV5-5 CASSLSWEQYF
13 TRBJ2-1 TRBV3-1 CASSHTPSRSQFF
15 TRBJ2-7 TRBV19 CASRTGGGGPYEQYF
11 TRBJ1-2 TRBV18 CASSPDYGYTF
15 TRBJ1-6 TRBV19 CASSINQGGLSPLHF
16 TRBJ2-2 TRBV5-1 CASSWMGQGGTGELFF
15 TRBJ2-7 TRBV7-2 CASSLVSLSSYEQYF
12 TRBJ1-5 TRBV7-9 CASSSGDQPQHF
15 TRBJ2-5 TRBV12-3/TRBV12-4 CASSRGGPSEETQYF
17 TRBJ2-3 TRBV4-2 CASSQEGGTGRTDTQYF
14 TRBJ1-5 TRBV10-3 CAIRSDRGNQPQHF
14 TRBJ1-1 TRBV12-3/TRBV12-4 CASRIKTGYTEAFF